Following are 4 T cell receptor beta chains from one sample sequenced in a study of blood T cell repertoires in COVID-19. Profiling relied on immunoSEQ multiplex PCR, and the TCRdb table lists in-frame clones only, not all of them. Of roughly 68,000 clones in the sample, approximately 90% were seen once. The sequencing input was PBMCs or T cells enriched from blood (not recorded which). All receptors come from a woman in her thirties or forties who had recovered from COVID-19.

The rearrangement links TRBV6-2 or TRBV6-3 to TRBJ2-2; 10 nucleotides match TRBD2. Germline V gene data show CDR1 as MNHEY and CDR2 as SVGEGT. The CDR3 spans 17 residues. Trimming took 4 bases from V and 0 from J; bases not matched to a gene: 5. CDR3 nucleotides: TGTGCCAGCAGTTCCCTAGCGGGGGAGACGAACACCGGGGAGCTGTTTTTT. Translating it yields CASSSLAGETNTGELFF.

The chain recombines TRBV4-1 with TRBJ1-3, with D unclear. Germline V lookup: CDR1 MGHRA, CDR2 YSYEKL. The CDR3 totals 14 residues. V lost 4 bases and J 4 bases, leaving 11 bases between the germline ends. The CDR3, as DNA: TGCGCCAGCAGCCCCATGGCTCTGGGAAACACCATATATTTT. Translated, it gives CASSPMALGNTIYF.

The rearrangement joins TRBV12-3 or TRBV12-4 to TRBJ1-2; D unclear. CDR3 length equals 13 residues. V was pared by 5 bases and J by 4 bases, with 11 bases between. CDR3 in DNA: TGTGCCAGCAGTCGAGACCCGGGCTATGGCTACACCTTC. This codes for CASSRDPGYGYTF.

This rearrangement joins TRBV5-6 to TRBJ1-3; tentative D call: TRBD1 (5 bases). Trimming left V 2 bases short and J 4 bases short, with 10 bases between. Germline assignment: CDR1 SGHDT and CDR2 YYEEEE. This CDR3 is 14 amino acids long. Here the CDR3 reads CASSFRTNGNTIYF. In DNA, the CDR3 is TGTGCCAGCAGCTTCCGGACAAACGGAAACACCATATATTTT.